These 27 T cell receptor beta chains share one sample of origin, sequenced in a study of T cells in Graves' hyperthyroidism and ophthalmopathy. From RNA transcripts, TCR beta CDR3 regions were amplified. First-round RT-PCR targeting the TCR CDR3 was performed with the HTBI primer set. One entry per CDR3 protein results from TCRdb running MiXCR on the multiplex PCR reads. The sample yields a few hundred thousand distinct CDR3 sequences, about 45% seen once. The specimen sequenced was peripheral blood or thyroid tissue (not recorded which). The receptors originated from a woman aged 18-29 years with Graves' hyperthyroidism.

This clonotype was detected ten times or more. The chain combines TRBV24-1 with TRBJ1-5, with a tentative D call TRBD1 (5 bases). The CDR3 covers 14 residues. In germline, CDR1 is KGHDR, CDR2 SFDVKD. The V end was cut by 4 bases, the J end by 5 bases, with 11 bases between. The CDR3 protein is CATSDPGPYQPQHF. CDR3 nucleotides: TGTGCCACCAGTGACCCAGGGCCCTATCAGCCCCAGCATTTT.

Of note for this clonotype: A much larger clone differs from this one at a single base, so this may be a read error. This rearrangement joins TRBV24-1 to TRBJ2-2; 9 bases are shared with TRBD2. Germline CDR1 is KGHDR and CDR2 is SFDVKD. The junction had 22 bases not matched to a gene; V was cut back by 12 bases and J by 3 bases. This CDR3 spans 19 amino acids. The CDR3 spells CAASKSEREALPYTGELFF. The CDR3 region has the DNA TGTGCCGCAAGTAAAAGTGAGCGGGAGGCCTTACCCTACACCGGGGAGCTGTTTTTT.

A word on this clonotype: Given a much more abundant clone one base away, this may be a read error. Given the absence of the conserved phenylalanine or tryptophan at the CDR3 end, a read error is likely. The chain joins TRBV7-9 to TRBJ1-1; 8 bases fit TRBD1. Looked up from germline, CDR1 is SEHNR and CDR2 is FQNEAQ (reference sequence). With 6 bases clipped from V and 6 bases from J, the junction kept 9 bases outside the gene matches. The CDR3 is 14 residues long. The CDR3 is CASSPTRQGSEAFL. CDR3 DNA sequence: TGTGCCAGCAGTCCAACACGACAGGGGTCTGAAGCTTTCCTT.

The chain uses TRBV7-6 and TRBJ1-5; TRBD1 aligns across 9 bases. This CDR3 contains 16 residues. CDR1 is SGHVS and CDR2 is FNYEAQ in the germline V gene. The J segment lost 7 bases and the V segment lost 1 base, leaving 8 bases of the junction unmatched. Here the CDR3 reads CASSLERSGTGQPQHF. DNA of the CDR3: TGTGCCAGCAGCTTAGAGCGGTCGGGGACAGGGCAGCCCCAGCATTTT. Combining the CDR3 with reference TRBV7-6 and TRBJ1-5 gives the whole variable domain GAGVSQSPRYKVTKRGQDVALRCDPISGHVSLYWYRQALGQGPEFLTYFNYEAQQDKSGLPNDRFSAERPEGSISTLTIQRTEQRDSAMYRCASSLERSGTGQPQHFGDGTRLSIL.

This clonotype has at least ten counts. The chain links TRBV12-5 to TRBJ1-2; D might be TRBD1 (5 bases). Per the germline V gene, CDR1 is LGHNT and CDR2 is FRNRAP. This CDR3 comprises 14 residues. V was shortened by 0 bases and J by 2 bases, with 7 bases between the two germline ends. The CDR3 here is CASGLVSGNYGYTF. DNA for the CDR3: TGTGCTAGTGGTTTGGTCTCAGGGAACTATGGCTACACCTTC.

Concerning this clonotype: One end of the junction is discordant with germline, which a read error may explain. The chain combines TRBV24-1 with TRBJ2-7; 12 bases are a match to TRBD2. This CDR3 comprises 11 residues. The germline CDR1 and CDR2 sequences are KGHDR and SFDVKD. The DNA for the CDR3 is TGTGCCACCAGTGATTCCCTAGCGGGAGGGTTC. As protein: CATSDSLAGGF.

This chain joins TRBV10-3 and TRBJ2-3; D perhaps matches TRBD2 (5 bases). The CDR3 extends over 15 amino acids. Germline-derived CDR1 and CDR2 are ENHRY and SYGVKD. V lost 7 bases, J lost 11 bases, and 25 bases lay in between. As DNA, the CDR3 is TGTGCCATCACCAAGCGGCCAGCGGCCGACAATGAGCAGTATTTT. Residues: CAITKRPAADNEQYF.

This sequence joins TRBV29-1 and TRBJ2-7; possible D gene TRBD1, 6 bases. CDR1 SQVTM and CDR2 ANQGSEA come from the germline V gene. The CDR3 runs 13 residues. The V end lost 4 bases, the J end lost 1 base, and 11 bases lay between the germline ends. The CDR3 DNA sequence: TGCAGCGTTGTATCGGACAGTTCCTACGAGCAGTACTTC. Encoded protein: CSVVSDSSYEQYF.

The chain combines TRBV29-1 with TRBJ1-5; 9 nucleotides match TRBD1. V was pared by 4 bases and J by 6 bases, with 7 bases of the junction left unmatched. The CDR3 loop spans 14 amino acids. Germline V CDR1 and CDR2: SQVTM, ANQGSEA. In DNA form, the CDR3 reads TGCAGCGTTGGAGGACAGGGGTCCGGTCAGCCCCAGCATTTT. Its protein is CSVGGQGSGQPQHF.

This clonotype has a handful of counts. V gene TRBV7-6 combines with J gene TRBJ2-1; D may be TRBD1 or TRBD2 (5 bases each). The length of the CDR3 is 14 residues. Germline V CDR1 and CDR2: SGHVS, FNYEAQ. V was clipped by 5 bases and J by 6 bases, with 14 bases between them. The CDR3 bases are TGTGCCAGCAGCGCCCGGGACGGGATCAATGAGCAGTTCTTC. Encoded protein: CASSARDGINEQFF.

The chain combines TRBV7-6 with TRBJ2-6, with D maybe TRBD2 (5 bases). Germline V CDR1 and CDR2: SGHVS, FNYEAQ. V dropped 6 bases and J dropped 3 bases, with 9 bases sitting between them. The CDR3 is 14 residues long. This CDR3 is CASSSGNGANVLTF. CDR3 DNA sequence: TGTGCCAGCAGTTCCGGGAATGGGGCCAACGTCCTGACTTTC.

This chain joins TRBV24-1 and TRBJ1-2, with D possibly matching TRBD1 (5 bases). Germline lookup yields CDR1 KGHDR and CDR2 SFDVKD. The CDR3 covers 12 residues. V was clipped by 9 bases and J by 6 bases, with 13 bases between them. The chain's CDR3 is CATQGYSHGYTF. The CDR3 DNA sequence: TGTGCCACCCAGGGTTATTCGCATGGCTACACCTTC.

This clonotype was counted ten times or more. This chain joins TRBV10-2 and TRBJ2-7; D uncertain. Trimming shortened V by 6 bases and J by 4 bases, and 16 bases separated the two germline ends. Germline loops: CDR1 WSHSY, CDR2 SAAADI. The CDR3 is 14 amino acids. The CDR3 spells CASRPGPTPYEQYF. CDR3 in DNA: TGCGCCAGCAGACCGGGCCCAACTCCTTACGAGCAGTACTTC.

The chain employs TRBV11-1 and TRBJ2-5; 8 bases line up with TRBD2. Germline CDR1 SGHAT, CDR2 FQDESV (reference sequence). The V segment lost 0 bases and the J segment 2 bases; nucleotides outside the gene matches: 8. There are 17 residues in the CDR3. The CDR3 here is CASSLAMGSGTQETQYF. CDR3 nucleotides: TGTGCCAGCAGCTTAGCGATGGGTAGCGGGACACAAGAGACCCAGTACTTC.

This clonotype was seen repeatedly, ten times or more. This chain uses TRBV7-9 with TRBJ1-2, with 8 bases fitting TRBD1. This CDR3 comprises 16 residues. Germline V gives CDR1 SEHNR, CDR2 FQNEAQ (reference sequence). The V segment lost 4 bases and the J segment 4 bases; nucleotides outside the gene matches: 11. For the CDR3, the DNA is TGTGCCAGCAGCTCAGGACAGGGCGGGAGTGGCTATGGCTACACCTTC. It yields the protein CASSSGQGGSGYGYTF.

This clonotype was detected many times. The chain links TRBV7-8 to TRBJ1-6, with D perhaps TRBD1 (5 bases). This CDR3 has 17 residues. Trimming took off 4 bases at V and 0 bases at J, with 13 bases between the two ends. CDR1 is SGHVS and CDR2 is FQNEAQ in the germline V gene. CDR3: CASSWDGLSSYNSPLHF. The CDR3 DNA is TGTGCCAGCAGCTGGGACGGACTGAGCTCCTATAATTCACCCCTCCACTTT.

This clonotype was counted a few times. The rearrangement joins TRBV4-2 to TRBJ2-7; TRBD2 is a possible D gene (5 bases). Trimming pared 1 base from V and 6 bases from J, leaving 13 bases between. Germline V gene lookup returns CDR1 LGHNA and CDR2 YNFKEQ. The CDR3 is made up of 14 amino acids. The CDR3 spells CASSQGGRSGEQYF. CDR3 coding DNA: TGTGCCAGCAGCCAAGGCGGTCGGAGCGGCGAGCAGTACTTC.

The chain couples TRBV29-1 to TRBJ1-1; D is uncertain. V was trimmed by 4 bases and J by 10 bases, leaving 13 bases between them. This CDR3 is built from 11 residues. Germline V gene sequence: CDR1 SQVTM, CDR2 ANQGSEA. CDR3 region: CSVVLAAGAFF. CDR3 DNA sequence: TGCAGCGTTGTCTTGGCAGCGGGAGCTTTCTTT.

This clonotype showed up just a few times. The V call is TRBV7-9, the J call TRBJ2-7, with 8 bases fitting TRBD1. The CDR3 spans 15 residues. Looked up from germline, CDR1 is SEHNR and CDR2 is FQNEAQ (reference sequence). V shed 5 bases and J 5 bases; nucleotides not matched to a gene: 11. The CDR3 nucleotides read TGTGCCAGCAGCCCAGGGGGCGCGGGTGGAGACGAGCAGTACTTC. Protein product: CASSPGGAGGDEQYF. The complete variable domain, with remaining parts taken from reference TRBV7-9 and TRBJ2-7, reads DTGVSQNPRHKITKRGQNVTFRCDPISEHNRLYWYRQTLGQGPEFLTYFQNEAQLEKSRLLSDRFSAERPKGSFSTLEIQRTEQGDSAMYLCASSPGGAGGDEQYFGPGTRLTVT.

CDR3 in amino acids: CAGSRSYEQYF. The CDR3 nucleotides read TGTGCCGGCTCAAGGTCCTACGAGCAGTACTTC. The V gene is TRBV9, the J gene TRBJ2-7; D gene unclear. The V and J ends lost 10 bases and 1 base respectively, with 9 bases between them. CDR1 SGDLS and CDR2 YYNGEE come from the germline V gene. The CDR3 totals 11 residues.

The chain joins TRBV6-5 to TRBJ2-5, with TRBD2 identical over 7 bases. Germline CDR1 reads MNHEY; CDR2 reads SVGAGI. V shed 7 bases, J shed 5 bases, and the junction held 10 bases outside the gene matches. The CDR3 is made up of 14 amino acids. The chain's CDR3 is CASISRDYRETQYF. The CDR3, as DNA: TGTGCCAGCATAAGCAGGGACTATCGGGAGACCCAGTACTTC.

This chain joins TRBV5-4 and TRBJ2-7, with a weak D call TRBD2 (6 bases). With 2 bases removed from V and 3 bases from J, the gap between germline ends came to 12 bases. CDR1 is SGHNT, CDR2 YYREEE, per germline (reference sequence). The CDR3 consists of 14 residues. CDR3 in amino acids: CASSLRSGGYEQYF. The CDR3 coding sequence is TGTGCCAGCAGCTTAAGATCCGGGGGCTACGAGCAGTACTTC.

There are many counts of this clonotype. The chain couples TRBV19 to TRBJ1-3; D is undetermined. CDR1 and CDR2 (germline): LNHDA, SQIVND (reference sequence). V lost 7 bases and J lost 5, with 12 bases in between. There are 13 residues in the CDR3. This chain's CDR3 is CASKRGERNTIYF. CDR3 bases: TGTGCCAGTAAGCGTGGGGAGAGAAACACCATATATTTT.

This clonotype was picked up many times. The CDR3 region has the DNA TGTGCCAGCAGTTTATCAGGGGGAGGGCCTGCCGAGCAGTACTTC. Amino acid sequence: CASSLSGGGPAEQYF. The chain joins TRBV12-3 or TRBV12-4 to TRBJ2-7; D could derive from TRBD1 or TRBD2 (7 bases each). Between the trimmed V and J ends, which lost 2 bases and 6 bases, there was a span of 17 bases. The CDR3 runs 15 residues.

The chain has TRBV25-1 and TRBJ2-3, with 8 bases lining up with TRBD2. V was clipped by 2 bases and J by 4 bases; unmatched bases: 11. Germline V gene data show CDR1 as MGHDK and CDR2 as SYGVNS. This CDR3 contains 17 residues. The chain's CDR3 is CASSEAPGVAGSDTQYF. As DNA, the CDR3 is TGTGCCAGCAGTGAAGCCCCTGGGGTAGCGGGATCAGATACGCAGTATTTT.

This clonotype occurred many times. CDR3 nucleotide sequence: TGTGCCAGCAGCTTAGTAGGGGATCCCCTCCACTTT. Its translation: CASSLVGDPLHF. V is TRBV7-2 and J is TRBJ1-6; possibly TRBD1 for D (5 bases). The CDR3 consists of 12 residues. The V end was cut by 1 base, the J end by 13 bases, with 8 bases between. The germline gives CDR1 SGHTA, CDR2 FQGNSA.

This clonotype came up a few times. The V and J genes are TRBV29-1 and TRBJ2-1; perhaps TRBD1 as D (5 bases). The CDR3 consists of 15 residues. Germline V gene data show CDR1 as SQVTM and CDR2 as ANQGSEA. Trimming removed 0 bases at V and 4 bases at J, with 13 bases between. CDR3 in amino acids: CSVEDRRVTYNEQFF. CDR3 DNA sequence: TGCAGCGTTGAAGATCGCAGGGTAACATACAATGAGCAGTTCTTC.